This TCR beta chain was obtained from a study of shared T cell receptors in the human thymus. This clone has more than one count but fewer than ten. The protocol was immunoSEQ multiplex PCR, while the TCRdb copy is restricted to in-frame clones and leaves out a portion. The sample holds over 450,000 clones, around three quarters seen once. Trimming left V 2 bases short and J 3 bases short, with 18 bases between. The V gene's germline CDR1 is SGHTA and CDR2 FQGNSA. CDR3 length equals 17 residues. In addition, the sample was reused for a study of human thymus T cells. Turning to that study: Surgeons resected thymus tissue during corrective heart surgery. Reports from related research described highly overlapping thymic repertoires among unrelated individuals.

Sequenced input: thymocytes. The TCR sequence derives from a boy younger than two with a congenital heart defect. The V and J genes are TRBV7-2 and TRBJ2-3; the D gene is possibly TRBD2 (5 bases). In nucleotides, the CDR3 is TGTGCCAGCAGCTTAAGTTCCCCGCCGGAGGCGACAGATACGCAGTATTTT. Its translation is CASSLSSPPEATDTQYF.